This is a list of T cell receptor beta chains from one sample in a study of T cell responses to AZD1222 COVID-19 vaccine. Assay used: immunoSEQ multiplex PCR; TCRdb lists only in-frame clones, some missing. The table includes roughly 97,000 clones, 75% to 90% detected once. The starting material was peripheral blood, obtained on day 0 of AZD1222 vaccination. Receptor source: an adult in good health. Each CDR3 is given with its conserved first and last residue. Fields, in order: clone size, CDR3 length, J gene, V gene, D gene, CDR3 protein, CDR3 DNA. D genes are given only for firm matches. The size of a clone is reported for some rows only, either as once, few or many, or as a class for expanded clones.

>-|14|TRBJ1-1|TRBV5-8|-
CASSWVDRNTEAFF
TGTGCCAGCAGCTGGGTGGACAGGAACACTGAAGCTTTCTTT
>-|15|TRBJ1-3|TRBV14|-
CASSHRVGQQNTIYF
TGTGCCAGCAGCCATCGCGTAGGACAGCAAAACACCATATATTTT
>-|12|TRBJ2-2|TRBV2|-
CASSGGTGELFF
TGTGCCAGCAGTGGGGGAACCGGGGAGCTGTTTTTT
>-|18|TRBJ2-2|TRBV5-8|-
CASSFGAGYRLRSGELFF
TGTGCCAGCAGCTTTGGGGCAGGGTATCGCCTTCGGTCCGGGGAGCTGTTTTTT
>-|11|TRBJ2-3|TRBV14|-
CASSHTDTQYF
TGTGCCAGCAGCCACACAGATACGCAGTATTTT
>-|14|TRBJ2-2|TRBV6-5|-
CASSSGPSTGELFF
TGTGCCAGCAGTTCCGGACCTAGCACCGGGGAGCTGTTTTTT
>-|14|TRBJ1-1|TRBV19|-
CASSAVDFDTEAFF
TGTGCCAGTAGTGCGGTGGACTTCGACACTGAAGCTTTCTTT
>-|12|TRBJ2-3|TRBV29-1|-
CSVRVYGDTQYF
TGCAGCGTTCGGGTTTACGGCGATACGCAGTATTTT
>-|14|TRBJ1-5|TRBV11-2|-
CASSPEGSNQPQHF
TGTGCCAGCAGCCCAGAGGGCAGCAATCAGCCCCAGCATTTT
>-|15|TRBJ1-1|TRBV6-5|TRBD1
CASSYSGTGNTEAFF
TGTGCCAGCAGTTACTCGGGGACAGGTAACACTGAAGCTTTCTTT
>-|15|TRBJ1-5|TRBV18|TRBD1
CASSLQGSGNQPQHF
TGTGCCAGCTCACTACAGGGGTCGGGCAATCAGCCCCAGCATTTT
>many|14|TRBJ2-2|TRBV6-4|-
CASSDSDDTGELFF
TGTGCCAGCAGTGACTCGGATGACACCGGGGAGCTGTTTTTT